This is a list of T cell receptor beta chains from one sample in a study of blood T cell repertoires in COVID-19. Measured with immunoSEQ multiplex PCR; TCRdb has only the in-frame clones, and not every one. Of about 45,000 clones in the sample, roughly 90% were seen once. Sequencing used peripheral blood. The receptors derive from a human donor in a cohort sampled during active COVID-19. CDR3s include the opening cysteine and the closing phenylalanine or tryptophan. A D gene is named only where the DNA matches it firmly. For some rows the clone size is stated as once, few or many, or as a class when expanded; others skip it.

.	TRBJ1-1	.	TRBV3-1/TRBV3-2	15	CASSQVKTGNTEAFF	TGTGCCAGCAGCCAAGTCAAGACGGGGAACACTGAAGCTTTCTTT
.	TRBJ2-7	.	TRBV9	13	CASSVATTYEQYF	TGTGCCAGCAGCGTAGCTACCACCTACGAGCAGTACTTC
.	TRBJ1-1	TRBD1	TRBV2	15	CASSGITGVGTEAFF	TGTGCCAGCAGTGGAATAACAGGGGTGGGTACTGAAGCTTTCTTT
medium-sized	TRBJ2-7	TRBD1	TRBV11-2	17	CASSLFKFGTGGYEQYF	TGTGCCAGCAGCTTATTCAAGTTCGGGACAGGAGGTTACGAGCAGTACTTC
.	TRBJ2-7	TRBD1	TRBV2	13	CAREGDRGHEQYF	TGTGCCAGGGAAGGGGACAGGGGGCACGAGCAGTACTTC
.	TRBJ1-1	.	TRBV29-1	11	CSVGEGREAFF	TGCAGCGTCGGAGAGGGCAGAGAAGCTTTCTTT
.	TRBJ2-1	TRBD1	TRBV6-6	14	CASSYGTGFGEQFF	TGTGCCAGCAGTTACGGGACAGGGTTCGGTGAGCAGTTCTTC
.	TRBJ1-1	TRBD1	TRBV19	15	CASSPGQGVITEAFF	TGTGCCAGTAGCCCGGGACAGGGGGTGATCACTGAAGCTTTCTTT
.	TRBJ1-6	.	TRBV27	15	CASRKDIPISSPLHF	TGTGCCAGCCGAAAGGACATACCTATAAGTTCACCCCTCCACTTT
.	TRBJ1-1	.	TRBV6-2/TRBV6-3	12	CASSYPSTEAFF	TGTGCCAGCAGTTACCCGAGCACTGAAGCTTTCTTT
.	TRBJ1-2	TRBD1	TRBV19	13	CASSPRTGAGYTF	TGTGCCAGTAGTCCCAGGACAGGAGCTGGCTACACCTTC
.	TRBJ1-1	TRBD1	TRBV5-1	17	CASTNGGTGVGNTEAFF	TGCGCCAGCACAAACGGAGGGACAGGGGTCGGTAACACTGAAGCTTTCTTT
.	TRBJ1-1	.	TRBV5-1	14	CASSAMTVNTEAFF	TGCGCCAGCAGCGCAATGACAGTGAACACTGAAGCTTTCTTT
.	TRBJ1-1	TRBD1	TRBV4-1	16	CASSHLDRAENTEAFF	TGCGCCAGCAGCCATCTGGACAGGGCGGAGAACACTGAAGCTTTCTTT
.	TRBJ1-1	.	TRBV2	19	CASSDLGGRRGRLNTEAFF	TGTGCCAGCAGTGATTTGGGGGGGCGCAGGGGAAGATTGAACACTGAAGCTTTCTTT
.	TRBJ1-3	.	TRBV7-8	16	CASSSGRRSTGNTIYF	TGTGCCAGCAGCTCAGGACGGAGGAGTACTGGAAACACCATATATTTT
.	TRBJ1-2	TRBD1	TRBV19	15	CASSSSGTGGYGYTF	TGTGCCAGTAGCTCTTCCGGGACAGGAGGATATGGCTACACCTTC
.	TRBJ2-5	TRBD2	TRBV9	16	CASSVGVAGSQETQYF	TGTGCCAGCAGCGTAGGAGTAGCGGGAAGCCAAGAGACCCAGTACTTC
.	TRBJ1-3	TRBD1	TRBV19	14	CASTPTGVGNTIYF	TGTGCCAGTACCCCGACAGGGGTCGGAAACACCATATATTTT
few	TRBJ2-2	TRBD2	TRBV9	18	CASSVGGSGGANTGELFF	TGTGCCAGCAGCGTAGGAGGTAGCGGGGGGGCGAACACCGGGGAGCTGTTTTTT
few	TRBJ1-6	.	TRBV27	15	CASSLDTSYNSPLHF	TGTGCCAGCAGTTTGGACACTTCCTATAATTCACCCCTCCACTTT
.	TRBJ1-6	.	TRBV3-1/TRBV3-2	16	CASSLGGGPRGSPLHF	TGTGCCAGCAGCTTAGGCGGGGGACCTAGAGGGTCACCCCTCCACTTT
.	TRBJ2-7	.	TRBV5-1	14	CASSTGDSRNEQYF	TGCGCCAGCAGCACGGGGGACAGTAGGAACGAGCAGTACTTC
.	TRBJ2-7	.	TRBV18	12	CASSVDRYEQYF	TGTGCCAGCTCAGTGGACAGATACGAGCAGTACTTC